The entry below describes one T cell receptor beta chain. A few counts support this clonotype. The antigen this receptor binds is unknown. No quality values exist for individual bases; no much larger clone is one base distant. This record belongs to a study of T cells after yellow fever vaccination (dated by TCRdb to between 2018 and 2020). With respect to the entire study: The SMART-Seq v4 Ultra Low Input RNA kit was used to prepare libraries from fractions with low cell numbers. To follow T-cell clones before and after primary and booster YFV17D yellow fever vaccination, bulk TCR alpha and beta repertoires were sequenced over time. Two healthy male donors, one aged 18 to 30 and one aged 30 to 40 years, were included in the cohort. Blood was drawn at multiple timepoints before and after primary and secondary immunization, with bulk PBMC replicates and cell subsets isolated.

The sample's treatment or condition label is to be understood as: live attenuated yellow fever vaccine strain. At each blood-draw timepoint, two biological replicates of bulk PBMCs were obtained. A standard Ficoll-Paque protocol was used to isolate PBMCs from peripheral blood. RNA was extracted with TriZol from bulk PBMCs, CD4 and CD8 fractions, and dextramer-positive and dextramer-negative fractions. From a lookup of the germline V gene, CDR1 and CDR2 are SNHLY and FYNNEI. The V end loses 7 bases and the J end loses 5 bases, and a stretch of 17 bases separates them. CDR3 length: 14 amino acids, cysteine to phenylalanine. Of all the DNA, just the CDR3 is kept, 42 bases in frame from base 1. TCR cDNA was synthesized by 5'RACE template switching, which introduced a universal primer site and unique molecular identifiers. Priming of cDNA synthesis was performed from both the TCR alpha and TCR beta constant segments. Library amplification used two PCR steps, and the second PCR step added sample barcodes and sequencing adapters. Sequencing of libraries was done on Illumina HiSeq 2500 (2x100 bp) or NovaSeq (2x150 bp). From the authors' description of their analysis: MIGEC handled demultiplexing of reads and collapsing into UMI consensus sequences, while MiXCR performed V(D)J alignment. Vaccine-responding clonotypes were defined with edgeR using replicate PBMC samples, requiring FDR below 0.01 and a log2 fold change above 5 up to day 15. Bulk clonotypes were assigned CD4 or CD8 identity according to which sequenced CD4 or CD8 repertoire held them at higher abundance. The public reads were run again by TCRdb, first through fastp at Q25 and then through MiXCR, and only productive beta chains were kept. Entries are consolidated by CDR3 protein sequence, retaining the most common genes and DNA. What appears here as the V and J calls and clone size reflects TCRdb's work, not the paper's. This sample holds fewer than 450,000 distinct CDR3 sequences; about 7.8% were observed only once. The top ten hold 17% of the sample.

Overall study results and their limits: After the booster, most of the clones that had expanded following primary vaccination were detected again (just under 97% of CD4 and around 88% of CD8), which suggests that memory was broadly maintained. A small share of clonotypes was detected in both CD4 and CD8 compartments, with the overlap likely arising from convergent recombination. Computational filtering was needed because FACS-sorted repertoires could contain abundant contaminating clonotypes from the bulk population. Compared with the primary T-cell response, the secondary T-cell response was faster but weaker, reaching its peak on day 5 rather than on day 15. The study included only a couple of donors, which limits how far the findings can be generalized.

The TCR sequence derives from a man younger than 30 who received the YFV17D yellow fever vaccine. This receptor chain uses TRBV2 and TRBJ1-2; the D gene is possibly TRBD1, with 5 bases matching. This specimen consisted of PBMCs, obtained more than 40 days after the first yellow fever vaccination. The CDR3 in this case is CASTAAGFRYGYTF. The sequenced DNA: TGTGCCAGCACAGCTGCAGGGTTCCGGTATGGCTACACCTTC.